A single TCR beta chain is shown here with its context. The antigen is not known. Repertoires were generated with immunoSEQ multiplex PCR, while TCRdb's copy carries only in-frame clones and drops some. Found here are approximately 70,000 clones, approximately 80% of them singletons; the top ten hold 11% to 15%. This entry comes from a study of T cell responses to AZD1222 COVID-19 vaccine. Pooling covered second doses at about 4 or about 12 weeks. Notes on the study in general: Only a handful of people who got AZD1222 tested seropositive at baseline. The peak T cell response came first, and repertoires were sampled only after it. Vaccination with two AZD1222 doses was followed by a rise in Spike-specific TCR breadth and depth.

Specimen: peripheral blood, collected 28 days after the second AZD1222 dose. The origin of this receptor is an adult who received the AZD1222 COVID-19 vaccine.

CDR3 sequence: CASSLGSDTEAFF. DNA for the CDR3: TGTGCCAGCAGCTTGGGGTCGGACACTGAAGCTTTCTTT. V is TRBV5-5 and J is TRBJ1-1, with D unclear. The ends were cut back, 0 bases at V and 3 bases at J, with 6 bases in the middle. This CDR3 region has 13 residues. Germline CDR1 SGHKS, CDR2 YYEKEE (reference sequence).